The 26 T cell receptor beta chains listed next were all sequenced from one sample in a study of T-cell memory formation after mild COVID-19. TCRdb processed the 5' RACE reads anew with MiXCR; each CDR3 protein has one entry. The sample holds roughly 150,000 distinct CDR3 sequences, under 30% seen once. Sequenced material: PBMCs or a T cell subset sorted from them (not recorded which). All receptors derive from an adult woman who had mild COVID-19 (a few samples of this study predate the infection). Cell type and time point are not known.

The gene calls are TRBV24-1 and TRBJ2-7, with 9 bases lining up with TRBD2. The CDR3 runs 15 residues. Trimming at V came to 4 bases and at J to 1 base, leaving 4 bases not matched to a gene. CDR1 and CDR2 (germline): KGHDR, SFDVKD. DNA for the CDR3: TGTGCCACCAGTGACCCTCTAGCGGGGTCCTACGAGCAGTACTTC. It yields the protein CATSDPLAGSYEQYF.

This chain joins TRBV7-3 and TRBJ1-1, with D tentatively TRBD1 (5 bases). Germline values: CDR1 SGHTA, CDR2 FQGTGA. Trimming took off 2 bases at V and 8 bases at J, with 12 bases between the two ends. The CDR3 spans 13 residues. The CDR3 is CASSLDSPGEAFF. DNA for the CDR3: TGTGCCAGCAGCTTAGACAGCCCCGGCGAAGCTTTCTTT.

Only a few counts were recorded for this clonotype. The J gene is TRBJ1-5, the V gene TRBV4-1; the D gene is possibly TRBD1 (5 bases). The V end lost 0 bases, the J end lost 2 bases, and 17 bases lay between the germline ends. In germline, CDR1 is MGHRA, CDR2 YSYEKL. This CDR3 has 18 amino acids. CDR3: CASSQEGSYGGGNQPQHF. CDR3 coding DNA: TGCGCCAGCAGCCAAGAAGGGTCTTATGGGGGGGGCAATCAGCCCCAGCATTTT.

CDR3 nucleotide sequence: TGTGCCAGCAGCCCGAGGGACAGGTCCTCTGAAGCTTTCTTT. Amino acids: CASSPRDRSSEAFF. This chain uses TRBV27 with TRBJ1-1, with 8 bases that match TRBD1. Per germline, CDR1 MNHEY and CDR2 SMNVEV (reference sequence). Germline trimming cut 6 bases from V and 6 bases from J; bases unmatched to any gene: 9. This CDR3 is 14 amino acids long.

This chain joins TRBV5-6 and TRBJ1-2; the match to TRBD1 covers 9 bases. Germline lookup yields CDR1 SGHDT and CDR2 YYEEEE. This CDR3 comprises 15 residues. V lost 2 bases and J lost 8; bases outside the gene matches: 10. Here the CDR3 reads CASSLSGTGIRGYTF. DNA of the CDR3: TGTGCCAGCAGCTTATCCGGGACAGGGATTCGAGGCTACACCTTC.

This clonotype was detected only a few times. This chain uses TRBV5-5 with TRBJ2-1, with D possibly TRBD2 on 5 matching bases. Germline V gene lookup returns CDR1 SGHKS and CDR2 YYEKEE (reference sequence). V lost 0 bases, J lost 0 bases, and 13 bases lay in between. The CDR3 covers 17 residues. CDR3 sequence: CASSLAVTTYSYNEQFF. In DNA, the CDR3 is TGTGCCAGCAGCTTGGCAGTGACTACATACTCCTACAATGAGCAGTTCTTC.

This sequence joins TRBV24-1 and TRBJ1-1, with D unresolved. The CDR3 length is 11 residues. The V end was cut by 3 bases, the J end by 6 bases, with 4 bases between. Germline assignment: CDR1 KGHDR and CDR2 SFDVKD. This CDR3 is CATSDGAEAFF. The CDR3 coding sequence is TGTGCCACCAGTGATGGGGCTGAAGCTTTCTTT.

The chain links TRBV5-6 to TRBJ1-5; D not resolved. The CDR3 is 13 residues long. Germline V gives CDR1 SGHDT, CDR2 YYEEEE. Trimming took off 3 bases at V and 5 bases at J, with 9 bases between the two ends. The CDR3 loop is CASSSGSYQPQHF. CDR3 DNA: TGTGCCAGCAGCTCAGGTTCCTATCAGCCCCAGCATTTT.

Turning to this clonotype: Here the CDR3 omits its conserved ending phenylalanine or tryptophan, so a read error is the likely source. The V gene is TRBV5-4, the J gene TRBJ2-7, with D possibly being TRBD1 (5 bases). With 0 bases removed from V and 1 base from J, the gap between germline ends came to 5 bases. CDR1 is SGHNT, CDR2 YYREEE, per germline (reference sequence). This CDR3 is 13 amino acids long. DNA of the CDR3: TGTGCCAGCAGCTTGGGACAGTCCTACGAGCAGTACTTA. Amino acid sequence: CASSLGQSYEQYL.

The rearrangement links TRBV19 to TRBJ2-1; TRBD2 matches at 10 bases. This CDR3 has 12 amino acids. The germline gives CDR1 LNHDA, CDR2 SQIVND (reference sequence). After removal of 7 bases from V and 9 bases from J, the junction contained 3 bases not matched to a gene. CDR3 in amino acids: CASTASGGEQFF. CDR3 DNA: TGTGCCAGTACGGCTAGCGGGGGTGAGCAGTTCTTC.

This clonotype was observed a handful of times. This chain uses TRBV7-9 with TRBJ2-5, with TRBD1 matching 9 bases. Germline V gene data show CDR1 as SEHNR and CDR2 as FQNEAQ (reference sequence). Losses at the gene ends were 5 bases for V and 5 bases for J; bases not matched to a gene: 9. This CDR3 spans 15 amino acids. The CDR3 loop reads CASSAPGQGMETQYF. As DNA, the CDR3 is TGTGCCAGCAGCGCCCCGGGACAGGGCATGGAGACCCAGTACTTC.

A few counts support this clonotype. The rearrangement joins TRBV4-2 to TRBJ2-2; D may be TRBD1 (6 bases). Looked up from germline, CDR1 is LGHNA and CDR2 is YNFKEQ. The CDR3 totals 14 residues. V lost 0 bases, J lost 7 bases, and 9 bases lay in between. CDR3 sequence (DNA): TGTGCCAGCAGCCAAGAGTTCAGGGGCGGGGAGCTGTTTTTT. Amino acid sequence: CASSQEFRGGELFF.

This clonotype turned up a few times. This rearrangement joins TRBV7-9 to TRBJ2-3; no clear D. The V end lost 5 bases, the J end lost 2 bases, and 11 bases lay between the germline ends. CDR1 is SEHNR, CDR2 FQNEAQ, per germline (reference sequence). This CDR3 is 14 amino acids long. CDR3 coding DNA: TGTGCCAGCAGCCAAGATTCCTTCACAGATACGCAGTATTTT. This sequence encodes CASSQDSFTDTQYF.

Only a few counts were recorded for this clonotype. DNA for the CDR3: TGTGCCAGCAGCTTAGGGGGACTAGCGGGAGGGCCGAGGGATACGCAGTATTTT. It translates to CASSLGGLAGGPRDTQYF. The J gene is TRBJ2-3, the V gene TRBV7-2; TRBD2 matches at 16 bases. CDR1 SGHTA and CDR2 FQGNSA come from the germline V gene. The CDR3 has 18 residues. Trimming removed 1 base from V and 6 bases from J; junction bases left unmatched: 7.

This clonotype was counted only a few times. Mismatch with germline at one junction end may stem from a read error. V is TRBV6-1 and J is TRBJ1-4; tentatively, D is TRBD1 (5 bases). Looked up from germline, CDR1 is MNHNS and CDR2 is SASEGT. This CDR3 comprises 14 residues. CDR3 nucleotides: TGTGCCAGCAGGGAAGAGGGGCGGGATGAAAAACTGTTTTTT. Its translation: CASREEGRDEKLFF.

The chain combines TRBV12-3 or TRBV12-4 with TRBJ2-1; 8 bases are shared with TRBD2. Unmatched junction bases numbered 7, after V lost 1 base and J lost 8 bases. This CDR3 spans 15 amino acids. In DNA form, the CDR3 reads TGTGCCAGCAGTTTAGTGAGCGGGGGCTTCGATGAGCAGTTCTTC. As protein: CASSLVSGGFDEQFF.

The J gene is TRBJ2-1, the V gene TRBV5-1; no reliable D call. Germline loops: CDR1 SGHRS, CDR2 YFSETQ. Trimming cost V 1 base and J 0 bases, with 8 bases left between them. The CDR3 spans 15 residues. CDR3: CASSLIRSSYNEQFF. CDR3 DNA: TGCGCCAGCAGCTTGATCAGGAGCTCCTACAATGAGCAGTTCTTC.

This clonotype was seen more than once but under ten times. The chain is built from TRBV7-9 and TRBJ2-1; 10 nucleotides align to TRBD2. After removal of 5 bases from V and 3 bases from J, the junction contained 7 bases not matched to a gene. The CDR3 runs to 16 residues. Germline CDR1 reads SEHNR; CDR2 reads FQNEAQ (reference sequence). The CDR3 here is CASSPRTSGVYNEQFF. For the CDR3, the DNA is TGTGCCAGCAGCCCCCGGACTAGCGGAGTCTACAATGAGCAGTTCTTC.

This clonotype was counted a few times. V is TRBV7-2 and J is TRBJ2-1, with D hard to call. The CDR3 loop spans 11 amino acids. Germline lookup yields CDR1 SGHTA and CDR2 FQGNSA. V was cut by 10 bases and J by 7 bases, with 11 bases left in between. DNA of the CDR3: TGTGCCACCATCAGCCCAAATGAGCAGTTCTTC. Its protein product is CATISPNEQFF.

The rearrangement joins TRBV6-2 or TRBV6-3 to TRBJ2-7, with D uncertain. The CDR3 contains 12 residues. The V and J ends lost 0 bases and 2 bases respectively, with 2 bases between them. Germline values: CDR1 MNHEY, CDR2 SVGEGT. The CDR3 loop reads CASSYSTYEQYF. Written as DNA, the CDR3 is TGTGCCAGCAGTTACTCGACCTACGAGCAGTACTTC.

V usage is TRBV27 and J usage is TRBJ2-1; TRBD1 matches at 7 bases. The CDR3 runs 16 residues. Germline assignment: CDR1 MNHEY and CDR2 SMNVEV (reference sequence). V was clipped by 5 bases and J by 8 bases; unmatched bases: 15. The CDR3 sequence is CASSTIDRVELHEQFF. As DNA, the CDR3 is TGTGCCAGCAGTACGATCGACAGGGTCGAACTACATGAGCAGTTCTTC.

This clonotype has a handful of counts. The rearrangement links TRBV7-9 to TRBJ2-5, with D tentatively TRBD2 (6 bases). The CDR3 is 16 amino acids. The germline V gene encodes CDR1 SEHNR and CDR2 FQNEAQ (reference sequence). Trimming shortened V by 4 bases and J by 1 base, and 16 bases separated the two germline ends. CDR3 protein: CASSSILGSGQETQYF. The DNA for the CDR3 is TGTGCCAGCAGCTCCATCCTGGGTAGCGGCCAAGAGACCCAGTACTTC.

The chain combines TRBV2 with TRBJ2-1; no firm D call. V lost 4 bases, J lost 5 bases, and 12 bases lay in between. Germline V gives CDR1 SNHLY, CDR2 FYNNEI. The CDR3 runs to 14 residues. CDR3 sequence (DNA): TGTGCCAGCAGTGTCCCTACCACCCACAATGAGCAGTTCTTC. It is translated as CASSVPTTHNEQFF.

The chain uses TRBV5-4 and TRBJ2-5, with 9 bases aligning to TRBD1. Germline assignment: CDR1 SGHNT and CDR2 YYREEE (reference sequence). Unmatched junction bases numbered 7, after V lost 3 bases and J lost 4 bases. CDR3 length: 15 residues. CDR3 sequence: CASSSLGTGLETQYF. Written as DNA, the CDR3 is TGTGCCAGCAGCTCCCTCGGGACAGGGTTAGAGACCCAGTACTTC.

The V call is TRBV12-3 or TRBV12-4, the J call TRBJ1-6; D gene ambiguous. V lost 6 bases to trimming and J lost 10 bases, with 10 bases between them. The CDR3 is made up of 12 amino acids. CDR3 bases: TGTGCCAGCAGCTCTGCTGGATCACCCCTCCACTTT. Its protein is CASSSAGSPLHF.

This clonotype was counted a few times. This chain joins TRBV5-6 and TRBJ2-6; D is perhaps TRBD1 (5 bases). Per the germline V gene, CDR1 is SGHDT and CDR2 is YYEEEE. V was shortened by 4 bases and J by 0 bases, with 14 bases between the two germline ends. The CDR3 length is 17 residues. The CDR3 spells CASSEDRVGSGANVLTF. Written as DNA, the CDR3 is TGTGCCAGCAGCGAAGACAGAGTAGGCTCTGGGGCCAACGTCCTGACTTTC.